A selection of T cell receptor beta chains follows, all from one sample in a study of blood T cell repertoires in COVID-19. Sequencing used immunoSEQ multiplex PCR; TCRdb keeps in-frame clones, though not all of them. The table lists tens of thousands of clones, roughly 84% of them singletons. Sequencing was carried out using peripheral blood. Source of these receptors: a man in his 70s with acute or convalescent COVID-19. CDR3s include the opening cysteine and the closing phenylalanine or tryptophan. Each record gives: V gene, CDR3 length, D gene, J gene, clone size, CDR3 DNA, CDR3 protein. D genes are given only for firm matches. Part of the rows lack a size; the others show once, few, many or a class for expanded clones.

>TRBV5-1|18|TRBD2|TRBJ2-7|NA
TGCGCCAGCAGCACCACTAGCGGGGGGCCCGTGGGGTCCTACGAGCAGTACTTC
CASSTTSGGPVGSYEQYF
>TRBV19|12|NA|TRBJ1-5|NA
TGTGCCAGTAGTACCTTCGGGGAGCCCCAGCATTTT
CASSTFGEPQHF
>TRBV6-5|16|TRBD1|TRBJ1-2|NA
TGTGCCAGCAGTTACGTCCGGACAGGGGGGGGATATGGCTACACCTTC
CASSYVRTGGGYGYTF
>TRBV10-2|13|TRBD1|TRBJ1-5|few
TGCGCCAGCAGTGACAGGGGGAATCAGCCCCAGCATTTT
CASSDRGNQPQHF
>TRBV6-5|11|NA|TRBJ2-7|once
TGTGCCAGCAGACGAGGGTACGAGCAGTACTTC
CASRRGYEQYF
>TRBV7-8|12|NA|TRBJ2-1|NA
TGTGCCAGCAGCAACCGGGACAATGAGCAGTTCTTC
CASSNRDNEQFF
>TRBV30|13|NA|TRBJ1-5|once
TGTGCCTGGAGTTGGACAGAAAATCAGCCCCAGCATTTT
CAWSWTENQPQHF
>TRBV18|15|TRBD1|TRBJ1-2|NA
TGTGCCAGCTCACCAAAGGGACAGGGCGGAGTTGGCTACACCTTC
CASSPKGQGGVGYTF
>TRBV29-1|15|NA|TRBJ1-2|NA
TGCAGCGTTGAAGATCTTGGGGGGAACGACTATGGCTACACCTTC
CSVEDLGGNDYGYTF
>TRBV7-6|15|TRBD2|TRBJ2-7|NA
TGTGCCAGCAGCTTAAGGGCGGGGGGGAGCTACGAGCAGTACTTC
CASSLRAGGSYEQYF
>TRBV24-1|22|NA|TRBJ1-3|NA
TGTGCCACCAGTGATTTGCATAGGGAATTCTGCCAGGGGACGACCTCTGGAAACACCATATATTTT
CATSDLHREFCQGTTSGNTIYF
>TRBV19|16|TRBD1|TRBJ1-4|NA
TGTGCCAGTACCCCGGACAGGGCGCCAACTAATGAAAAACTGTTTTTT
CASTPDRAPTNEKLFF
>TRBV18|14|NA|TRBJ1-5|NA
TGTGCCAGCTCACCGGTAGGGCCGGGACAGCCCCAGCATTTT
CASSPVGPGQPQHF
>TRBV7-6|16|TRBD1|TRBJ1-3|NA
TGTGCCAGCAGCTTAGTGGGACAGGGGGCTGGAAACACCATATATTTT
CASSLVGQGAGNTIYF
>TRBV19|15|NA|TRBJ1-1|NA
TGTGCCAGTAGTATATGGGAGGGTACAATTTCTGAAGCTTTCTTT
CASSIWEGTISEAFF
>TRBV9|16|TRBD2|TRBJ2-5|NA
TGTGCCAGCAGCGTAGGGGCTAGCGGGGGGTTGGAGACCCAGTACTTC
CASSVGASGGLETQYF
>TRBV19|16|TRBD2|TRBJ2-5|NA
TGTGCCAGTAGTATCCTACGGGGGGGGTCACAAGAGACCCAGTACTTC
CASSILRGGSQETQYF
>TRBV7-2|17|NA|TRBJ1-4|once
TGTGCCAGCAGCTACAGGGCACGTCCTGGAGCTAATGAAAAACTGTTTTTT
CASSYRARPGANEKLFF
>TRBV7-3|17|NA|TRBJ2-4|NA
TGTGCCAGCAGCCTGGTTGGCGGGGCTGGAGCCAAAAACATTCAGTACTTC
CASSLVGGAGAKNIQYF
>TRBV7-2|15|NA|TRBJ1-4|NA
TGTGCCAGCAGCTTTACGGCAGGGCTAAACGAAAAACTGTTTTTT
CASSFTAGLNEKLFF
>TRBV5-4|17|TRBD2|TRBJ2-3|NA
TGTGCCAGCAGCTTGGCTTTGACTAGCGGGGGCGCGGATACGCAGTATTTT
CASSLALTSGGADTQYF
>TRBV18|14|NA|TRBJ2-7|NA
TGTGCCAGCTCACCCTTACCAGGGGCCAAAGAGCAGTACTTC
CASSPLPGAKEQYF
>TRBV20-1|11|NA|TRBJ2-3|NA
TGCAGTGCCAGGACAGCCAATACGCAGTATTTT
CSARTANTQYF
>TRBV19|14|NA|TRBJ2-1|NA
TGTGCCAGTAGTATAGCTCGCTCCTACAATGAGCAGTTCTTC
CASSIARSYNEQFF
>TRBV7-9|14|NA|TRBJ2-5|NA
TGTGCCAGCAGCTTAGACAGGGAGCAAGAGACCCAGTACTTC
CASSLDREQETQYF
>TRBV28|16|NA|TRBJ1-1|NA
TGTGCCAGCAGTTTATATCCCGGCGGCTCCCTCGTTGAAGCTTTCTTT
CASSLYPGGSLVEAFF